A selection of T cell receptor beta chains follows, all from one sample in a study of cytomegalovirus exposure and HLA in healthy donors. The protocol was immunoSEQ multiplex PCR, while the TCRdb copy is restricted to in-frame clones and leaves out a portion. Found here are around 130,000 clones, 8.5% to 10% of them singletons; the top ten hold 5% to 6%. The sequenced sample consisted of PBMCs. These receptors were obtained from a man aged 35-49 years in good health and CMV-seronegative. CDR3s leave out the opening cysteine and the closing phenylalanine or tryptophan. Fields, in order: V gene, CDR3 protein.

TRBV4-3	ASSQDRGGRQPQH
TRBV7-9	ASSSGTGWETQY
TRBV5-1	ASSLGGQETQY
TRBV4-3	ASSPDRGKSEAF
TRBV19	ASNEQGSGELF
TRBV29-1	SVGTDGEQF
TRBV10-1	ASSESTGETQY
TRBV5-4	ASSPRAGGVTDTQY
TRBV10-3	AISESGGEAQY
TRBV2	ASRGQAEKLF
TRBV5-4	ASSLGPGAYEQY
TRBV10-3	AISESGASYGYT
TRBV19	ASSTRTSGRGSQETQY
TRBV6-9	ASSYCSVQNQETQY
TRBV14	ASSQVGVPPYEQY
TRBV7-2	ASSLGPWNEQF
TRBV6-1	ASTLAETNYGYT
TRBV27	ASSHNRGYAGANVLT
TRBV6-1	ASSDHGVFEPQH
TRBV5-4	ASSLERDSSYEQY
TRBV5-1	ASSPLGGGVDTQY
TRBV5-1	ASSPGLAGGPYETQY
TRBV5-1	ASTVGTGDYGYT
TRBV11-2	ASSNRGQDTEAF
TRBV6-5	ASSTDTPTDTQY
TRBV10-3	AISEVIFIGGYT
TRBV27	ASSLQGANQPQH
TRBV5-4	ASSSPAAHYGYT
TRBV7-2	ASSLVGGSQLPNYGYT
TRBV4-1	ASSQGPSGRYNEQF
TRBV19	ASSPMGRNTGELF
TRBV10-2	ASSSTGYYNEQF
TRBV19	ASSIDGGEIQPQH
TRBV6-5	ASSYFRGYGYT
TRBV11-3	ASSLGRGNTEAF
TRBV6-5	ASSYLARGAQYEQY
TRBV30	AWQKTGAAQPQH
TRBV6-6	ASSSRGSGGDYEQY
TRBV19	ASSPPGNTEAF
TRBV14	ASSTLWLAGMNEQF
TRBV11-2	ASRSSGGLTDTQY
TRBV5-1	ASSPFRGTIMNTEAF
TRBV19	ASSIVPGQAGTEAF
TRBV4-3	ASSRGQLNYGYT
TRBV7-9	ASSPKGAQGNTEAF
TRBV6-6	ASREDYNSPPH
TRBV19	ASSGGGADTQY
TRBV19	ASSIQGADTQY
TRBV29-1	SVAGTSTLYNEQF
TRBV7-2	ASSFRESYETQY
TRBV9	ASSPGLEGETQY
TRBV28	AGSPGAGTEAF
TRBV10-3	AISERAGEHGYT
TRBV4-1	ASSHYSEIDEQY